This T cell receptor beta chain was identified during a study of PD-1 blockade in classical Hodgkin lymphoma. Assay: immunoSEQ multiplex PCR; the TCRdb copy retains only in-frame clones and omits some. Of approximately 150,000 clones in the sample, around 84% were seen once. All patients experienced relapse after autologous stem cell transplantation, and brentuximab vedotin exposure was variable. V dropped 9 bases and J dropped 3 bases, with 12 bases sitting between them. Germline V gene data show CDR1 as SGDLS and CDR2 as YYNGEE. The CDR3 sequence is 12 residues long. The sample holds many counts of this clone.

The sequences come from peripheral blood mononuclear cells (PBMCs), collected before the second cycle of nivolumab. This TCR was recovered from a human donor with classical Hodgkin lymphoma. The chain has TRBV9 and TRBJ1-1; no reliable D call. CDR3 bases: TGTGCCACTTGGGGTCTGGACACTGAAGCTTTCTTT. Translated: CATWGLDTEAFF.